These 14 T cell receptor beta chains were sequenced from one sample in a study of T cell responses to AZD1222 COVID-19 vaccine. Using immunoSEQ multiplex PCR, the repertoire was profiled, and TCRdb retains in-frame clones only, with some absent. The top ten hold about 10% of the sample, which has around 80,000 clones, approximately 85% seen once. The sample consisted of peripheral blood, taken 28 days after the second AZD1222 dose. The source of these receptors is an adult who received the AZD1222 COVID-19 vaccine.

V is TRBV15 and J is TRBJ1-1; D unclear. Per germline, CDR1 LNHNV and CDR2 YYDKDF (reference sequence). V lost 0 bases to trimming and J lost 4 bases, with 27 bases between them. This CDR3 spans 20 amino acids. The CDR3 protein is CATSRDSDTMDGGIPTEAFF. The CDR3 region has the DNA TGTGCCACCAGCAGAGATTCTGACACAATGGACGGAGGGATTCCCACTGAAGCTTTCTTT.

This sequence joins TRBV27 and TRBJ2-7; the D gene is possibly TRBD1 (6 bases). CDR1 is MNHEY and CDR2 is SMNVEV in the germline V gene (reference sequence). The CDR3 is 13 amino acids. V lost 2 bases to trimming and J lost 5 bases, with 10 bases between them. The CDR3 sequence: CASSLMSGDEQYF. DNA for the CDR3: TGTGCCAGCAGTTTAATGTCAGGGGACGAGCAGTACTTC.

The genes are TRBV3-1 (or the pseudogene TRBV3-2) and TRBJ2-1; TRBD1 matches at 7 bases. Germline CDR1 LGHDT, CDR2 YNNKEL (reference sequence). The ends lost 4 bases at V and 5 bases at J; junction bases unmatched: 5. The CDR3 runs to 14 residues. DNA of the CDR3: TGTGCCAGCAGCCGACAGGGCGCGAACAATGAGCAGTTCTTC. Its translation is CASSRQGANNEQFF.

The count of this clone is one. The CDR3: CATGLGELFF. The DNA for the CDR3 is TGTGCCACCGGACTCGGGGAGCTGTTTTTT. The chain has TRBV25-1 and TRBJ2-2; possible D gene TRBD2, 5 bases. Trimming left V 10 bases short and J 7 bases short, with 7 bases between. Germline V gives CDR1 MGHDK, CDR2 SYGVNS. CDR3 length: 10 amino acids.

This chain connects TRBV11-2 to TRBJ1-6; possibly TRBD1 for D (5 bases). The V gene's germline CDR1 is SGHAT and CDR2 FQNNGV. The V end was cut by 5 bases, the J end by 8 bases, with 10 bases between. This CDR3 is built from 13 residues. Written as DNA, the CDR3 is TGTGCCAGCAGCACGACAGTTCATTCACCCCTCCACTTT. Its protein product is CASSTTVHSPLHF.

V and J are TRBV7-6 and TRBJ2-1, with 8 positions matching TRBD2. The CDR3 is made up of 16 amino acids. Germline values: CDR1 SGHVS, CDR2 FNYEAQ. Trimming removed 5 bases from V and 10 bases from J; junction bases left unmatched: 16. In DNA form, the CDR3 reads TGTGCCAGCAGCCTCTACGGGACTAGTATGGAAGGAGAGCAGTTCTTC. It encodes CASSLYGTSMEGEQFF.

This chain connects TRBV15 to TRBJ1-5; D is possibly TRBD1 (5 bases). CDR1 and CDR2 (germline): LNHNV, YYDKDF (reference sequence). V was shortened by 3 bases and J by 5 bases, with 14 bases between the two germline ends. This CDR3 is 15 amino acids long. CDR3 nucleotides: TGTGCCACCAGCAGTTTCGCAGGGTACGATCAGCCCCAGCATTTT. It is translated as CATSSFAGYDQPQHF. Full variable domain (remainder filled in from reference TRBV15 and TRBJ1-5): DAMVIQNPRYQVTQFGKPVTLSCSQTLNHNVMYWYQQKSSQAPKLLFHYYDKDFNNEADTPDNFQSRRPNTSFCFLDIRSPGLGDTAMYLCATSSFAGYDQPQHFGDGTRLSIL.

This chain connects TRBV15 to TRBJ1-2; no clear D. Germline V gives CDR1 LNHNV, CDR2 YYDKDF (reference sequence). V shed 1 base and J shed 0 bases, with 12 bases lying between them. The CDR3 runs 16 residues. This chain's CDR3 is CATSRGIAGTNYGYTF. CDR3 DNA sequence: TGTGCCACCAGCAGAGGAATTGCCGGGACTAACTATGGCTACACCTTC.

For the CDR3, the DNA is TGTGCCAGCAGTTTATCGGGCCTGAACTACAATGAGCAGTTCTTC. This translates into CASSLSGLNYNEQFF. This chain uses TRBV27 with TRBJ2-1; no reliable D call. This CDR3 is built from 15 residues. V gave up 0 bases and J gave up 3 bases, with 9 bases separating them. Per germline, CDR1 MNHEY and CDR2 SMNVEV (reference sequence).

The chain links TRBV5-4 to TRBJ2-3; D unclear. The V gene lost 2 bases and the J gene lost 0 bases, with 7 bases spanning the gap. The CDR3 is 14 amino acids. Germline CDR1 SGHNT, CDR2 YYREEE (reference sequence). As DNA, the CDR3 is TGTGCCAGCAGCTTTGCAGGTAGCACAGATACGCAGTATTTT. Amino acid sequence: CASSFAGSTDTQYF.

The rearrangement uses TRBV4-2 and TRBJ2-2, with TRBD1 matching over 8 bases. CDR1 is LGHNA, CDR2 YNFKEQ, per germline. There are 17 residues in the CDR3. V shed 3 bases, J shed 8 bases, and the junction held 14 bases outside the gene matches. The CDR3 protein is CASSHGQGGGRRGELFF. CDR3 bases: TGTGCCAGCAGCCACGGACAGGGTGGAGGTCGAAGAGGGGAGCTGTTTTTT.

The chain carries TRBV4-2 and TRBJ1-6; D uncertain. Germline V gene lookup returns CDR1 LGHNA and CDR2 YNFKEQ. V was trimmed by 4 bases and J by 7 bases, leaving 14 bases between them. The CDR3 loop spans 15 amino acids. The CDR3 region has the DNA TGTGCCAGCAGCCCGTCGATATCCGGAAATTCACCCCTCCACTTT. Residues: CASSPSISGNSPLHF.

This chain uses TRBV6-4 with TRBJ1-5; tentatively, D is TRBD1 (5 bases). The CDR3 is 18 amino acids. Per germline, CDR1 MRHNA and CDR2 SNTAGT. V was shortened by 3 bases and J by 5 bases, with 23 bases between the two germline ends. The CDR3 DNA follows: TGTGCCAGCAGTGATGGTGATGATGTTACTGGGGCCCATCAGCCCCAGCATTTT. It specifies CASSDGDDVTGAHQPQHF.

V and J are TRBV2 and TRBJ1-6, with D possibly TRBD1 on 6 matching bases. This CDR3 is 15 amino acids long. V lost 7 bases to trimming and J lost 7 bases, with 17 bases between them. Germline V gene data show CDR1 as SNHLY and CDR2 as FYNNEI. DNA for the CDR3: TGTGCCAGCATCGAACAGGGCTATGGAAATTCACCCCTCCACTTT. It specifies CASIEQGYGNSPLHF.